This TCR beta chain was identified in a study of graft-versus-host responses after intestinal transplantation. At the level of the study: Recipients obtained multivisceral, liver-intestinal, or isolated intestinal transplants. Every transplant recipient was induced with anti-thymocyte globulin, then maintained on tacrolimus and steroids for about three years. Notes on the study in general: Recipient marrow contained GvH clones, some of which appeared first in ileum or blood. Within allografts, high graft-versus-host to host-versus-graft clonal ratios were seen among patients with graft-donor T cell macrochimerism.

Of note for this clone: Its target is unknown. The junction and the germline gene differ at one end; a read error may be behind it.

Germline assignment: CDR1 SSHAT and CDR2 FNYEAQ (reference sequence). This CDR3 comprises 16 residues. The protocol was immunoSEQ multiplex PCR, while the TCRdb copy is restricted to in-frame clones and leaves out a portion. Here the sample spans some 100,000 clones, around 92% being singletons. Sequenced here: unstimulated CD8+ T cells sorted from spleen or lymph node cells, sampled before transplant. This sequence was found in a human donor who was the organ donor for an intestinal transplant. This chain uses TRBV7-7 with TRBJ1-1; no firm D call. CDR3 in amino acids: CASSTDREGEIFEAFF. The CDR3, as DNA: TGTGCTAGCAGCACAGACCGAGAGGGTGAGATTTTTGAAGCTTTCTTT. The full variable domain, rest sourced from reference TRBV7-7 and TRBJ1-1, is GAGVSQSPRYKVTKRGQDVTLRCDPISSHATLYWYQQALGQGPEFLTYFNYEAQPDKSGLPSDRFSAERPEGSISTLTIQRTEQRDSAMYRCASSTDREGEIFEAFFGQGTRLTVV.